The 11 T cell receptor beta chains presented below share a single source sample, sequenced in a study of response to subunit inactivated influenza vaccine. TCRdb redid the calling of the RT-PCR reads with MiXCR, one entry per CDR3 protein. The sample includes 540,000 or so distinct CDR3 sequences, roughly 13% of them seen just once. The input for sequencing was PBMCs from blood, taken about 6 weeks after vaccination. The source of these receptors is a man in his fifties who received an inactivated influenza vaccine.

This clonotype was seen a few times. The genes are TRBV5-5 and TRBJ1-5, with D possibly TRBD1 on 5 matching bases. Per germline, CDR1 SGHKS and CDR2 YYEKEE (reference sequence). This CDR3 is built from 18 residues. Trimming shortened V by 0 bases and J by 2 bases, and 18 bases separated the two germline ends. This CDR3 reads CASSLEGQGGVGNQPQHF. CDR3 nucleotide sequence: TGTGCCAGCAGCTTGGAAGGGCAGGGAGGGGTTGGCAATCAGCCCCAGCATTTT.

This clonotype has ten or more counts. The chain recombines TRBV29-1 with TRBJ2-2, with D unclear. The CDR3 loop spans 13 amino acids. V was shortened by 6 bases and J by 6 bases, with 14 bases between the two germline ends. CDR1 is SQVTM, CDR2 ANQGSEA, per germline. CDR3 nucleotide sequence: TGCAGCGTCGCTCGGACGGTAGCCGGGGAGCTGTTTTTT. It translates to CSVARTVAGELFF.

This clonotype was counted only a few times. The V and J genes are TRBV6-5 and TRBJ1-1; D gene unclear. Germline CDR1 MNHEY, CDR2 SVGAGI. Trimming left V 0 bases short and J 0 bases short, with 11 bases between. The CDR3 runs 16 residues. The DNA for the CDR3 is TGTGCCAGCAGTTACTCGTTCCAGCCCATGAACACTGAAGCTTTCTTT. Translating it yields CASSYSFQPMNTEAFF.

This clonotype was seen repeatedly, ten times or more. This chain joins TRBV20-1 and TRBJ1-6; 9 positions match TRBD1. The CDR3 runs to 14 residues. Germline V CDR1 and CDR2: DFQATT, SNEGSKA (reference sequence). The V segment lost 6 bases and the J segment 6 bases; nucleotides outside the gene matches: 6. CDR3 region: CSATRDRVNSPLHF. The CDR3 bases are TGCAGTGCAACCCGGGACAGGGTTAATTCACCCCTCCACTTT.

This clonotype was observed a few times. The chain employs TRBV14 and TRBJ2-7; TRBD1 aligns across 7 bases. Germline loops: CDR1 SGHDN, CDR2 FVKESK. The CDR3 contains 13 residues. V was clipped by 7 bases and J by 5 bases; unmatched bases: 8. CDR3 region: CASKQGTLDEQYF. CDR3 coding DNA: TGTGCCAGCAAACAGGGGACCCTCGACGAGCAGTACTTC.

Comment on this clonotype: Its ends do not fully match the called genes, so a read error is possible. The chain uses TRBV5-5 and TRBJ2-7; the match to TRBD1 covers 9 bases. CDR3 length: 15 amino acids. The V gene's germline CDR1 is SGHKS and CDR2 YYEKEE (reference sequence). The CDR3 spells CASGYGQGRSHEQYF. For the CDR3, the DNA is TGTGCCAGCGGATATGGACAGGGGCGCTCCCACGAGCAGTACTTC.

The chain links TRBV6-2 or TRBV6-3 to TRBJ2-1, with 10 bases matching TRBD2. The J segment lost 2 bases and the V segment lost 5 bases, leaving 3 bases of the junction unmatched. The germline V gene has CDR1 MNHEY and CDR2 SVGEGT. CDR3 length: 15 amino acids. In nucleotides, the CDR3 is TGTGCCAGCAGTGATACTAGCGGGGCCTACAATGAGCAGTTCTTC. Encoded protein: CASSDTSGAYNEQFF.

The chain combines TRBV7-2 with TRBJ2-5; D perhaps matches TRBD1 (5 bases). The CDR3 extends over 13 amino acids. In germline, CDR1 is SGHTA, CDR2 FQGNSA. The V end was cut by 3 bases, the J end by 4 bases, with 9 bases between. CDR3 nucleotides: TGTGCCAGCAGCTTCTCAGGGCCAGAGACCCAGTACTTC. Encoded protein: CASSFSGPETQYF.

This chain joins TRBV29-1 and TRBJ1-2; tentative D call: TRBD1 (6 bases). Germline CDR1 reads SQVTM; CDR2 reads ANQGSEA. V lost 1 base to trimming and J lost 0 bases, with 15 bases between them. The CDR3 length is 16 residues. This chain's CDR3 is CSVEGLSGTPNYGYTF. DNA of the CDR3: TGCAGCGTTGAAGGCCTCTCCGGGACACCTAACTATGGCTACACCTTC.

Here the CDR3 DNA reads TGTGCCACCAAAGGACTAGCGGATACAGATACGCAGTATTTT. This encodes CATKGLADTDTQYF. The chain uses TRBV4-2 and TRBJ2-3; 10 bases fit TRBD2. CDR1 is LGHNA and CDR2 is YNFKEQ in the germline V gene. V lost 10 bases, J lost 3 bases, and 7 bases stayed unmatched. This CDR3 comprises 14 residues.

The chain joins TRBV20-1 to TRBJ2-3; tentatively, D is TRBD1 (6 bases). The V gene lost 5 bases and the J gene lost 1 base, with 10 bases spanning the gap. The CDR3 contains 13 residues. CDR1 DFQATT and CDR2 SNEGSKA come from the germline V gene (reference sequence). The CDR3 here is CSAGGWGTDTQYF. The CDR3 DNA sequence: TGCAGTGCTGGGGGCTGGGGCACAGATACGCAGTATTTT.